This T cell receptor beta chain emerged from a study of cytomegalovirus exposure and HLA in healthy donors. As for this clone: Its antigen is not identified.

Produced via immunoSEQ multiplex PCR; TCRdb's table is partial and in-frame only. Of roughly 140,000 clones listed, approximately 86% are singletons. Notes on the study in general: The tendency of first-cohort TCR clusters to co-occur in the roughly 130 validation repertoires emerged from a later analysis. Cytomegalovirus association was assigned to approximately 160 TCR beta chains. TCR sequences were mostly rare, though some public TCRs occurred in many donors. Cytomegalovirus status was reportedly diagnosed by the classifier with high specificity and sensitivity.

V dropped 5 bases and J dropped 7; count of bases not matched to a gene: 10. The CDR3 is 16 amino acids. Germline V gene lookup returns CDR1 SQVTM and CDR2 ANQGSEA. Sequences were obtained from PBMCs. The chain recombines TRBV29-1 with TRBJ2-1; 14 nucleotides line up with TRBD2. The clonotype comes from a young man in good health and CMV-seropositive. The CDR3 DNA sequence: TGCAGCGTTCCCCGGGGACTAGCGGGAGTATGGAATGAGCAGTTCTTC. The encoded protein is CSVPRGLAGVWNEQFF.